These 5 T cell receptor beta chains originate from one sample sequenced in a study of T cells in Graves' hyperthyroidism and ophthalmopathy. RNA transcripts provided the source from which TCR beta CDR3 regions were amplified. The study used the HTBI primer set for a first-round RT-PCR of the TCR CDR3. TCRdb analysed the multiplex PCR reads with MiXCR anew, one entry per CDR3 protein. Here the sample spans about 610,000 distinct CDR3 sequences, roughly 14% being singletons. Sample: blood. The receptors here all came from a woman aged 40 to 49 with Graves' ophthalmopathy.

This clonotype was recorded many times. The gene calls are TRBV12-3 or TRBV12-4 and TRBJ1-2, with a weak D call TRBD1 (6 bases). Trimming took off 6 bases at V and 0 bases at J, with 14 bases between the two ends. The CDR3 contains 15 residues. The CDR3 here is CASRLTGQTNYGYTF. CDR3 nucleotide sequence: TGTGCCAGCAGACTAACCGGACAGACTAACTATGGCTACACCTTC.

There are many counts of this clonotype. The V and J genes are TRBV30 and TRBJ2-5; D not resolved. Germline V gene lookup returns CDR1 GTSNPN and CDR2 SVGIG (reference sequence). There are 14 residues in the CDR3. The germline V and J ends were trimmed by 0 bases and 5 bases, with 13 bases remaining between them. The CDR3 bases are TGTGCCTGGAGTGTAGTGGGTTCGAGCGAGACCCAGTACTTC. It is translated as CAWSVVGSSETQYF.

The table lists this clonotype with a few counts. The CDR3 nucleotides are TGTGCCAGCAGACCTAGCCGCTCTGGGGCCAACGTCCTGACTTTC. Encoded protein: CASRPSRSGANVLTF. The V and J genes are TRBV12-3 or TRBV12-4 and TRBJ2-6; weak D call: TRBD2 (5 bases). Deletions cut 6 bases from V and 0 bases from J, with 9 bases between. This CDR3 is built from 15 residues.

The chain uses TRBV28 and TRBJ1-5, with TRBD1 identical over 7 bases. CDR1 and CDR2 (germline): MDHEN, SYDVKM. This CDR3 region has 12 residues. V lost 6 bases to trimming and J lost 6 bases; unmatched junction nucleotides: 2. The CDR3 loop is CASSRGIQPQHF. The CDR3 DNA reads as TGTGCCAGCAGCAGGGGGATTCAGCCCCAGCATTTT.

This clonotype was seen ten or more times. The CDR3 sequence: CSVTGQGGTDTQYF. CDR3 DNA: TGCAGCGTAACCGGACAGGGCGGCACAGATACGCAGTATTTT. V gene TRBV29-1 combines with J gene TRBJ2-3, with TRBD1 identical over 8 bases. Trimming removed 6 bases from V and 1 base from J; junction bases left unmatched: 6. The CDR3 runs 14 residues. In germline, CDR1 is SQVTM, CDR2 ANQGSEA.